This passage covers 16 T cell receptor beta chains from one sample sequenced in a study of shared T cell receptors in the human thymus. TCRdb keeps only in-frame clones here, not all; method: immunoSEQ multiplex PCR. Here the sample spans 640,000 or so clones, about 90% being singletons. These data were likewise used in another study, on human thymus T cells.

Sequenced sample: thymocytes. The receptor source for this set is a boy in the first two years of life with a congenital heart defect.

This sequence joins TRBV11-3 and TRBJ2-1; 12 nucleotides match TRBD2. The CDR3 has 14 amino acids. With 8 bases clipped from V and 6 bases from J, the junction kept 5 bases outside the gene matches. Per the germline V gene, CDR1 is SGHNT and CDR2 is YENEEA. The DNA for the CDR3 is TGTGCCAGCGCTAGCGGGAGGGCCCCCAATGAGCAGTTCTTC. Encoded protein: CASASGRAPNEQFF.

The V call is TRBV30, the J call TRBJ2-5, with D unclear. CDR1 and CDR2 from the germline V gene are GTSNPN and SVGIG (reference sequence). The CDR3 length is 13 residues. Trimming cost V 2 bases and J 1 base, with 8 bases left between them. The CDR3 coding sequence is TGTGCCTGGAGTTTGGAGATCCAAGAGACCCAGTACTTC. It codes for CAWSLEIQETQYF.

CDR3 sequence: CASGETGTGQGTYEQYF. For the CDR3, the DNA is TGTGCTAGCGGGGAAACCGGGACGGGACAGGGGACCTACGAGCAGTACTTC. The rearrangement uses TRBV12-5 and TRBJ2-7, with 10 bases matching TRBD1. The CDR3 is 17 residues long. CDR1 and CDR2 (germline): LGHNT, FRNRAP. Trimming took 9 bases from V and 2 from J; bases not matched to a gene: 16.

The chain couples TRBV5-1 to TRBJ1-3; D not resolved. Germline V gene lookup returns CDR1 SGHRS and CDR2 YFSETQ. V gave up 4 bases and J gave up 1 base, with 9 bases separating them. CDR3 length: 14 residues. CDR3 coding DNA: TGCGCCAGCAGCGCAACTGGTTCTGGAAACACCATATATTTT. This codes for CASSATGSGNTIYF.

CDR3 DNA: TGTGCCAGCAGCGTAGGACGGATGACAGGGGGCGCGGTCGGGGTAAACGAGCAGTACTTC. Translation gives CASSVGRMTGGAVGVNEQYF. The J gene is TRBJ2-7, the V gene TRBV9; 10 positions match TRBD1. This CDR3 has 20 amino acids. Germline values: CDR1 SGDLS, CDR2 YYNGEE. Trimming removed 0 bases from V and 5 bases from J; junction bases left unmatched: 20.

The J gene is TRBJ1-1, the V gene TRBV12-5, with 8 bases aligning to TRBD1. Germline V gene sequence: CDR1 LGHNT, CDR2 FRNRAP. V lost 0 bases, J lost 4 bases, and 13 bases stayed unmatched. The CDR3 loop spans 18 amino acids. CDR3: CASGLVLERTGRVTEAFF. In DNA, the CDR3 is TGTGCTAGTGGTTTGGTACTAGAGAGGACAGGGAGGGTCACTGAAGCTTTCTTT.

The chain combines TRBV4-1 with TRBJ1-6; 8 bases map to TRBD1. The CDR3 has 19 residues. From germline, CDR1 is MGHRA and CDR2 YSYEKL. V shed 0 bases, J shed 4 bases, and the junction held 11 bases outside the gene matches. The chain's CDR3 is CASSQDQPWTGRYNSPLHF. CDR3 DNA: TGCGCCAGCAGCCAAGATCAACCATGGACAGGGCGGTATAATTCACCCCTCCACTTT.

This chain links TRBV5-1 with TRBJ2-1; 7 bases fit TRBD2. This CDR3 comprises 16 residues. J was trimmed by 4 bases and V by 0 bases; bases with no gene match: 7. Germline V gene data show CDR1 as SGHRS and CDR2 as YFSETQ. CDR3 DNA sequence: TGCGCCAGCAGCTTGGCGCGACTAGCCCATTACAATGAGCAGTTCTTC. Translating gives CASSLARLAHYNEQFF.

The chain joins TRBV9 to TRBJ2-1; D is ambiguous. Per the germline V gene, CDR1 is SGDLS and CDR2 is YYNGEE. CDR3 size: 14 residues. V lost 0 bases and J 5 bases, leaving 9 bases between the germline ends. The CDR3 DNA follows: TGTGCCAGCAGCGTAGTGCACAGAGACAATGAGCAGTTCTTC. Translating gives CASSVVHRDNEQFF.

The chain carries TRBV9 and TRBJ1-4; no clear D gene. This CDR3 has 18 amino acids. With 4 bases removed from V and 7 bases from J, the gap between germline ends came to 26 bases. CDR1 is SGDLS and CDR2 is YYNGEE in the germline V gene. The CDR3 region has the DNA TGTGCCAGCAGCCCCTACAGAATGACCTCGCCTGGTAGTGAAAAACTGTTTTTT. It is translated as CASSPYRMTSPGSEKLFF. Combining the CDR3 with reference TRBV9 and TRBJ1-4 gives the whole variable domain DSGVTQTPKHLITATGQRVTLRCSPRSGDLSVYWYQQSLDQGLQFLIQYYNGEERAKGNILERFSAQQFPDLHSELNLSSLELGDSALYFCASSPYRMTSPGSEKLFFGSGTQLSVL.

The chain employs TRBV21-1 and TRBJ2-7; TRBD2, the table's D call, lacks a check against the DNA. TRBV21-1 is designated a pseudogene. The CDR3 has 16 amino acids. The CDR3 bases are TGTGCCAGCAGCAAAGAAACGAGGGGAGGTCGGGACGAGCAGTACTTC. Protein sequence: CASSKETRGGRDEQYF.

V and J are TRBV29-1 and TRBJ2-1, with 10 bases matching TRBD2. Trimming took 3 bases from V and 4 from J; bases not matched to a gene: 6. CDR1 and CDR2 from the germline V gene are SQVTM and ANQGSEA. CDR3 length equals 15 residues. The CDR3 loop is CSVESGTSVYNEQFF. CDR3 coding DNA: TGCAGCGTTGAGTCCGGGACTAGCGTGTACAATGAGCAGTTCTTC.

The V gene is TRBV28, the J gene TRBJ2-3; 11 bases map to TRBD2. Germline lookup yields CDR1 MDHEN and CDR2 SYDVKM. The J segment lost 7 bases and the V segment lost 0 bases, leaving 3 bases of the junction unmatched. The length of the CDR3 is 15 residues. CDR3 DNA sequence: TGTGCCAGCAGTTTATGGACTAGCGGGAATTATACGCAGTATTTT. Its translation: CASSLWTSGNYTQYF.

This chain links TRBV5-1 with TRBJ2-6, with 7 bases matching TRBD2. The CDR3 covers 21 residues. Germline CDR1 reads SGHRS; CDR2 reads YFSETQ. Trimming cost V 4 bases and J 4 bases; bases outside gene matches: 23. DNA of the CDR3: TGCGCCAGCAGCCCGCAACTCTCTTGCGGGGAGGGCCTTTCAGGGGCCAACGTCCTGACTTTC. As protein: CASSPQLSCGEGLSGANVLTF.

V and J are TRBV28 and TRBJ1-1; D remains ambiguous. The germline V and J ends were trimmed by 6 bases and 5 bases, with 19 bases remaining between them. The V gene's germline CDR1 is MDHEN and CDR2 SYDVKM. The CDR3 covers 15 residues. The CDR3 coding sequence is TGTGCCAGCAGCCATTCGGGGTCCTCAGGTACTGAAGCTTTCTTT. Translation: CASSHSGSSGTEAFF. Variable domain in full (rest from reference TRBV28 and TRBJ1-1): DVKVTQSSRYLVKRTGEKVFLECVQDMDHENMFWYRQDPGLGLRLIYFSYDVKMKEKGDIPEGYSVSREKKERFSLILESASTNQTSMYLCASSHSGSSGTEAFFGQGTRLTVV.

The gene calls are TRBV9 and TRBJ2-5; 8 nucleotides align to TRBD1. Germline trimming cut 4 bases from V and 5 bases from J; bases unmatched to any gene: 7. The length of the CDR3 is 14 residues. Germline values: CDR1 SGDLS, CDR2 YYNGEE. The CDR3 coding sequence is TGTGCCAGCAGCCCCCGGACAGGGAGGGAGACCCAGTACTTC. This sequence encodes CASSPRTGRETQYF.